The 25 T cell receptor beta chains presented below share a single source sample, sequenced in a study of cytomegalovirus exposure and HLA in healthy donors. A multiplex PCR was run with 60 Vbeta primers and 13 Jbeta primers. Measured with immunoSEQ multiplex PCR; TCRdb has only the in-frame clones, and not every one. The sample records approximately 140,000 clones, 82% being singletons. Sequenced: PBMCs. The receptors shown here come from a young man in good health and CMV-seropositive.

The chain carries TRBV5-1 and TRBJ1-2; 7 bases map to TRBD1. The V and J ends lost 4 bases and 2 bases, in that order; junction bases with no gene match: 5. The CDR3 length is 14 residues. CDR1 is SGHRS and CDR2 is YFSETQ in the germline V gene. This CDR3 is CASSLQGPNYGYTF. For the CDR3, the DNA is TGCGCCAGCAGCCTACAGGGGCCCAACTATGGCTACACCTTC.

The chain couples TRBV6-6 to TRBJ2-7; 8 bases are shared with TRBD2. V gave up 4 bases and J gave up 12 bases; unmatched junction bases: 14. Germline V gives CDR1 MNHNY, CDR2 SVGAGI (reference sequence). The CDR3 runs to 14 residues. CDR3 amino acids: CASSSAREASSAYF. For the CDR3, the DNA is TGTGCCAGCAGTTCGGCGCGGGAGGCCTCTTCGGCGTACTTC.

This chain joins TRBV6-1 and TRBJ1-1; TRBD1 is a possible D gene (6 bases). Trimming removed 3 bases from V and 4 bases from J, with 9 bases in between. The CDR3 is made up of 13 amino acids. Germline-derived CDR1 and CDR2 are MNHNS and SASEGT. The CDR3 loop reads CASSDWGPTEAFF. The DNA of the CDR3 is TGTGCCAGCAGTGACTGGGGGCCCACTGAAGCTTTCTTT.

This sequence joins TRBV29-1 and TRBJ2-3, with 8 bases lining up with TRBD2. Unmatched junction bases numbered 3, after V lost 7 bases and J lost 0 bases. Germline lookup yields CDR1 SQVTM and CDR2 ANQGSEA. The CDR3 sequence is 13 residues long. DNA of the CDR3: TGCAGCGGTCGGGAGGGAAGCACAGATACGCAGTATTTT. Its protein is CSGREGSTDTQYF.

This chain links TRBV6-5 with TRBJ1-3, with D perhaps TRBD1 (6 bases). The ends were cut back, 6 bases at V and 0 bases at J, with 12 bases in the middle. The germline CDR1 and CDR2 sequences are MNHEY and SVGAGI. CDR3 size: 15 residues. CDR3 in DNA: TGTGCCAGCAGCGAAAGACAGGACTCTGGAAACACCATATATTTT. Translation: CASSERQDSGNTIYF.

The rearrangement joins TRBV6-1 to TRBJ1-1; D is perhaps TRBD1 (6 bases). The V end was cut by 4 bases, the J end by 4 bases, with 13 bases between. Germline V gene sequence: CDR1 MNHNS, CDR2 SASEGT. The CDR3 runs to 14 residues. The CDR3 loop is CASSGLGATTEAFF. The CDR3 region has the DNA TGTGCCAGCAGTGGTCTGGGGGCGACCACTGAAGCTTTCTTT.

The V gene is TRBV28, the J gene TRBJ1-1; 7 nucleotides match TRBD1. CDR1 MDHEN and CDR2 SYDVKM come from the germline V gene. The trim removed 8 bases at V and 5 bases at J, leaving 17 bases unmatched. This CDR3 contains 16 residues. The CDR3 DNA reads TGTGCCAGCCTGAGAGGGGAACAGGGGACGTGGACTGAAGCTTTCTTT. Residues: CASLRGEQGTWTEAFF.

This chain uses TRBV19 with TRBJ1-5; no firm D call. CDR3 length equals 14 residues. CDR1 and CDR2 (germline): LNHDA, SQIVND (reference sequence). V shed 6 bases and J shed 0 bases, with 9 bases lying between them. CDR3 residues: CASSFGLSNQPQHF. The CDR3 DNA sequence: TGTGCCAGTAGCTTCGGACTTAGCAATCAGCCCCAGCATTTT.

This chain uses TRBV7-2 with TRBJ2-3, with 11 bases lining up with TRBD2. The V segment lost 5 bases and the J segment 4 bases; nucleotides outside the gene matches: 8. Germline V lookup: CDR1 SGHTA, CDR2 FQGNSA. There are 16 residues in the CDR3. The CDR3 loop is CASSMLAGGPPDTQYF. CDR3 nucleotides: TGTGCCAGCAGCATGTTAGCGGGAGGGCCGCCAGATACGCAGTATTTT.

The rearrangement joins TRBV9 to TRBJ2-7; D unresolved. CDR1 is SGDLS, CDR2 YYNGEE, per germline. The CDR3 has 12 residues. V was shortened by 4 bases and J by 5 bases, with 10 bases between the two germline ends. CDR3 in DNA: TGTGCCAGCAGCCTCCGCGAGAACGAGCAGTACTTC. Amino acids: CASSLRENEQYF.

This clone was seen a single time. The CDR3 nucleotides are TGCGCCAGCAGCTGGGACAGGGGTCGGTACGAGCAGTACTTC. As protein: CASSWDRGRYEQYF. The chain is built from TRBV5-1 and TRBJ2-7, with 10 nucleotides matching TRBD1. V lost 3 bases and J lost 4; bases outside the gene matches: 4. This CDR3 is 14 amino acids long. From germline, CDR1 is SGHRS and CDR2 YFSETQ.

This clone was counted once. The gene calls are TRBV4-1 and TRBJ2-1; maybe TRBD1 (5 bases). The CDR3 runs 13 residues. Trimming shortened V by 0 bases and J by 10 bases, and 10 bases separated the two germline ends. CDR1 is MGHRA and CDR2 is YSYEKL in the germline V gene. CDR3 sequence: CASSQDPRGEQFF. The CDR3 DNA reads TGCGCCAGCAGCCAAGATCCAAGGGGAGAGCAGTTCTTC.

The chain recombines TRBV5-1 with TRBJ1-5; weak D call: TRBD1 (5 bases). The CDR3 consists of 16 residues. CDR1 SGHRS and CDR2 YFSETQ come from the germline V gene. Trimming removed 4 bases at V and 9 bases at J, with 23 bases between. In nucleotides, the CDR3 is TGCGCCAGCAGCCCGTACCCTGACAGAGATAATTGGCCCCAGCATTTT. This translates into CASSPYPDRDNWPQHF.

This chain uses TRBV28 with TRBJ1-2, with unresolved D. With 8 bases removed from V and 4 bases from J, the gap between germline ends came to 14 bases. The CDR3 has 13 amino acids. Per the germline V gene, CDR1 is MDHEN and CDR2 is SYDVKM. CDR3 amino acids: CASSIGGFYGYTF. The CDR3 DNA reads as TGTGCCAGCTCTATCGGCGGATTCTATGGCTACACCTTC.

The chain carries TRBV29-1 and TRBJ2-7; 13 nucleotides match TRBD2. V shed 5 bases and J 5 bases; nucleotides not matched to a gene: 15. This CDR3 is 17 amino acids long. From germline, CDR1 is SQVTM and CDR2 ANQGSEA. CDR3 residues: CSVQGLAGYTVYDEQYF. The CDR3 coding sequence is TGCAGCGTTCAGGGACTAGCGGGATATACGGTTTACGACGAGCAGTACTTC.

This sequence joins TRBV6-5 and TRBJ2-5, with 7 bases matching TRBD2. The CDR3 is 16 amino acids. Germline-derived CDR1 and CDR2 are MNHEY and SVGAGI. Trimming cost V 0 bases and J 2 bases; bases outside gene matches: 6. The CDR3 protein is CASSYSVVGGQETQYF. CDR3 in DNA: TGTGCCAGCAGTTACTCGGTAGTGGGGGGGCAAGAGACCCAGTACTTC.

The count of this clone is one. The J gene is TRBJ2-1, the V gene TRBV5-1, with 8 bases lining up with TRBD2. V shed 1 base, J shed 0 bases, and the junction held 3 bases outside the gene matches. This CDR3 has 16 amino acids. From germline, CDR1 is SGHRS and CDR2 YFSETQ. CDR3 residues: CASSLSLAGSYNEQFF. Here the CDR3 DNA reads TGCGCCAGCAGCTTGTCCCTAGCGGGCTCCTACAATGAGCAGTTCTTC.

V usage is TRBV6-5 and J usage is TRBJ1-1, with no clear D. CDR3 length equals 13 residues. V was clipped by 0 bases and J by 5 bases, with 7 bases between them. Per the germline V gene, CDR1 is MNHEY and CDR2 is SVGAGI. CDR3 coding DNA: TGTGCCAGCAGTTACTCGGTGCGGACTGAAGCTTTCTTT. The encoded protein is CASSYSVRTEAFF.

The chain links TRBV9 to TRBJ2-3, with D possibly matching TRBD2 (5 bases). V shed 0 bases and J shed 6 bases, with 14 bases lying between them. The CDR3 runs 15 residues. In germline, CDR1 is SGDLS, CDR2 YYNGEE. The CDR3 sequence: CASSVEALATDTQYF. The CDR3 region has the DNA TGTGCCAGCAGCGTAGAAGCGCTAGCTACGGATACGCAGTATTTT.

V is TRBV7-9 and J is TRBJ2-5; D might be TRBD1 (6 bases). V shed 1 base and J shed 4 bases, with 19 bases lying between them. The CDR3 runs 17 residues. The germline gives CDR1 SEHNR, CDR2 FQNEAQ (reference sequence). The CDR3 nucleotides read TGTGCCAGCAGCTTAGGATTCACAGGGCAACATGTAGAGACCCAGTACTTC. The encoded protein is CASSLGFTGQHVETQYF.

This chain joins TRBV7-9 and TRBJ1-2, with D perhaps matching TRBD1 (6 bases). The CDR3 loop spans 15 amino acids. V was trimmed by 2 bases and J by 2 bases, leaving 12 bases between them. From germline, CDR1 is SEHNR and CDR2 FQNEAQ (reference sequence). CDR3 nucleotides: TGTGCCAGCAGCTTAAACAGGGACGGAAACTATGGCTACACCTTC. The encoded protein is CASSLNRDGNYGYTF.

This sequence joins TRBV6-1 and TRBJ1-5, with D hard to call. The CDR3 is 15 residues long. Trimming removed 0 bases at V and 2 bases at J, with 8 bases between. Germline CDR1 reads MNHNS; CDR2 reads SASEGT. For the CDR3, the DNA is TGTGCCAGCAGTGAAGCGCGGTGGGGCAATCAGCCCCAGCATTTT. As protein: CASSEARWGNQPQHF.

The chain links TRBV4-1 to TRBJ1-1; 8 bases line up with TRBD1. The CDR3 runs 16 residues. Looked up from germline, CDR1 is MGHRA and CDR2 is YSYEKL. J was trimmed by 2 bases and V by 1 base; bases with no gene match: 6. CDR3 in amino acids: CASSQGRGLRNTEAFF. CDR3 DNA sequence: TGCGCCAGCAGCCAAGGCAGGGGGCTTCGAAACACTGAAGCTTTCTTT.

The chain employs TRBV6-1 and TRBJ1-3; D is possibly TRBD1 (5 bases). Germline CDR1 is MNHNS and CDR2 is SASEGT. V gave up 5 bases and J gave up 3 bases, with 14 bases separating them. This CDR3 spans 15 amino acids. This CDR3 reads CASSWGGIDGNTIYF. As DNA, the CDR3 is TGTGCCAGCAGTTGGGGGGGGATTGATGGAAACACCATATATTTT.

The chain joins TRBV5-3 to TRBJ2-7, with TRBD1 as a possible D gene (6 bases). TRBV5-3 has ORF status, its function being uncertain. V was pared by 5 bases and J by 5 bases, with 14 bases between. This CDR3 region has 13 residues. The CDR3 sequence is CARRDRCSNEQYF. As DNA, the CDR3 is TGTGCCAGAAGGGACAGATGCTCAAACGAGCAGTACTTC.